These 16 T cell receptor beta chains were all obtained from the same sample, sequenced in a study of blood T cell repertoires in COVID-19. This table comes from immunoSEQ multiplex PCR, and its TCRdb copy is limited to in-frame clones, with some not included. The top ten hold about 9.3% of the sample, which has roughly 39,000 clones, about 82% seen once. Sequencing input: peripheral blood. The receptor source for this set is a human donor in a cohort sampled during active COVID-19.

The V gene is TRBV3-1 (or the pseudogene TRBV3-2), the J gene TRBJ2-7, with a possible D match to TRBD2 (6 bases). V lost 5 bases and J lost 8, with 10 bases in between. The CDR3 runs to 11 residues. Germline CDR1 LGHDT, CDR2 YNNKEL (reference sequence). Here the CDR3 DNA reads TGTGCCAGCAGCTATAGCGGAAAGCAGTACTTC. It yields the protein CASSYSGKQYF.

The chain links TRBV7-2 to TRBJ2-7, with a weak D call TRBD1 (5 bases). The CDR3 is made up of 13 amino acids. Per germline, CDR1 SGHTA and CDR2 FQGNSA. The V gene lost 5 bases and the J gene lost 2 bases, with 10 bases spanning the gap. CDR3 sequence: CASSDRTTYEQYF. The DNA of the CDR3 is TGTGCCAGCAGCGACCGGACAACCTACGAGCAGTACTTC.

This clone has more than one count but fewer than ten. V and J are TRBV11-2 and TRBJ2-3; D is unclear. Deletions cut 4 bases from V and 0 bases from J, with 2 bases between. Germline CDR1 SGHAT, CDR2 FQNNGV. There are 12 residues in the CDR3. CDR3 nucleotides: TGTGCCAGCAGCTCTAGCACAGATACGCAGTATTTT. It encodes CASSSSTDTQYF.

DNA for the CDR3: TGCAGCGTTGAAGGTCTTATGGGGGGAGTCTACACCTTC. Its protein is CSVEGLMGGVYTF. The J gene is TRBJ1-2, the V gene TRBV29-1; possibly TRBD1 for D (5 bases). V lost 1 base and J 10 bases, leaving 16 bases between the germline ends. The germline CDR1 and CDR2 sequences are SQVTM and ANQGSEA. The CDR3 length is 13 residues.

CDR3 amino acids: CSVVGGGTEAFF. Here the CDR3 DNA reads TGCAGCGTTGTAGGGGGGGGCACTGAAGCTTTCTTT. The chain recombines TRBV29-1 with TRBJ1-1, with TRBD1 as a possible D gene (6 bases). The CDR3 covers 12 residues. Trimming stripped 4 bases from V and 4 bases from J, with 10 bases between. Germline lookup yields CDR1 SQVTM and CDR2 ANQGSEA.

The chain employs TRBV5-1 and TRBJ2-3, with D perhaps matching TRBD1 (5 bases). This CDR3 is 15 amino acids long. Trimming left V 2 bases short and J 4 bases short, with 14 bases between. In germline, CDR1 is SGHRS, CDR2 YFSETQ. The DNA for the CDR3 is TGCGCCAGCAGCTTTGTGGCCAGGGAATCAGATACGCAGTATTTT. It codes for CASSFVARESDTQYF.

The V call is TRBV5-1, the J call TRBJ2-7; 10 nucleotides match TRBD1. In germline, CDR1 is SGHRS, CDR2 YFSETQ. This CDR3 comprises 16 residues. Trimming at V came to 4 bases and at J to 3 bases, leaving 10 bases not matched to a gene. The DNA for the CDR3 is TGCGCCAGCAGCCGGACAGGGGGGTTCGGTGACTACGAGCAGTACTTC. Protein product: CASSRTGGFGDYEQYF. Looking up the rest from reference TRBV5-1 and TRBJ2-7 gives the full variable domain: KAGVTQTPRYLIKTRGQQVTLSCSPISGHRSVSWYQQTPGQGLQFLFEYFSETQRNKGNFPGRFSGRQFSNSRSEMNVSTLELGDSALYLCASSRTGGFGDYEQYFGPGTRLTVT.

The chain has TRBV13 and TRBJ2-1, with D perhaps matching TRBD2 (5 bases). CDR3 length equals 16 residues. V lost 2 bases and J lost 9, with 20 bases in between. CDR1 and CDR2 (germline): PRHDT, FYEKMQ (reference sequence). The CDR3 nucleotides are TGTGCCAGCAGCTTACACGAAGGGAGAGCAACGCCTGAGCAGTTCTTC. Translated, it gives CASSLHEGRATPEQFF.

This rearrangement joins TRBV7-9 to TRBJ2-7; maybe TRBD2 (6 bases). Between the trimmed V and J ends, which lost 2 bases and 7 bases, there was a span of 12 bases. From germline, CDR1 is SEHNR and CDR2 FQNEAQ (reference sequence). There are 13 residues in the CDR3. The CDR3 protein is CASSLTTRGEQYF. CDR3 nucleotide sequence: TGTGCCAGCAGCTTAACCACCCGGGGGGAGCAGTACTTC.

The chain is built from TRBV4-1 and TRBJ1-5, with unresolved D. CDR1 MGHRA and CDR2 YSYEKL come from the germline V gene. The CDR3 loop spans 14 amino acids. Trimming left V 0 bases short and J 7 bases short, with 10 bases between. Here the CDR3 reads CASSQDLQAQPQHF. In nucleotides, the CDR3 is TGCGCCAGCAGCCAAGATCTGCAAGCGCAGCCCCAGCATTTT.

The CDR3 here is CASSSLAGANTGELFF. CDR3 sequence (DNA): TGTGCCAGCAGTTCCTTAGCGGGGGCAAACACCGGGGAGCTGTTTTTT. This chain links TRBV27 with TRBJ2-2, with TRBD2 identical over 9 bases. The CDR3 is made up of 16 amino acids. Germline loops: CDR1 MNHEY, CDR2 SMNVEV (reference sequence). V lost 4 bases and J lost 2; bases outside the gene matches: 5.

The J gene is TRBJ1-6, the V gene TRBV6-5; 7 nucleotides line up with TRBD1. Germline V gene sequence: CDR1 MNHEY, CDR2 SVGAGI. CDR3 length: 16 residues. With V trimmed by 2 bases and J by 7 bases, 8 bases remained unmatched. CDR3 residues: CASSYRLTGENSPLHF. The CDR3, as DNA: TGTGCCAGCAGTTACAGGCTTACAGGGGAGAATTCACCCCTCCACTTT.

The V call is TRBV19, the J call TRBJ1-2; weak D call: TRBD1 (5 bases). Trimming cost V 6 bases and J 7 bases, with 24 bases left between them. CDR1 and CDR2 from the germline V gene are LNHDA and SQIVND (reference sequence). There are 16 residues in the CDR3. The chain's CDR3 is CASRTGGVRGFLGYTF. DNA of the CDR3: TGTGCCAGTAGGACCGGAGGGGTTCGGGGGTTCCTTGGCTACACCTTC. The whole variable domain, remainder taken from reference TRBV19 and TRBJ1-2, is DGGITQSPKYLFRKEGQNVTLSCEQNLNHDAMYWYRQDPGQGLRLIYYSQIVNDFQKGDIAEGYSVSREKKESFPLTVTSAQKNPTAFYLCASRTGGVRGFLGYTFGSGTRLTVV.

The CDR3 spells CASSATGTSEAFF. The DNA of the CDR3 is TGTGCCAGCAGCGCAACCGGGACTTCTGAAGCTTTCTTT. J is TRBJ1-1 and V is TRBV7-3, with D possibly matching TRBD1 (5 bases). The V and J ends lost 5 bases and 6 bases respectively, with 13 bases between them. Germline-derived CDR1 and CDR2 are SGHTA and FQGTGA. CDR3 length equals 13 residues. The whole variable domain, remainder taken from reference TRBV7-3 and TRBJ1-1, is GAGVSQTPSNKVTEKGKYVELRCDPISGHTALYWYRQSLGQGPEFLIYFQGTGAADDSGLPNDRFFAVRPEGSVSTLKIQRTERGDSAVYLCASSATGTSEAFFGQGTRLTVV.

V usage is TRBV30 and J usage is TRBJ1-6; no reliable D call. CDR3 length equals 15 residues. Trimming left V 4 bases short and J 7 bases short, with 17 bases between. CDR1 and CDR2 from the germline V gene are GTSNPN and SVGIG (reference sequence). CDR3 sequence reads: CAWTLGRVGNSPLHF. CDR3 DNA: TGTGCCTGGACCCTAGGGAGGGTAGGCAATTCACCCCTCCACTTT.

The rearrangement links TRBV18 to TRBJ2-6; 8 nucleotides match TRBD1. Germline values: CDR1 KGHSH, CDR2 LQKENI. The CDR3 loop spans 18 amino acids. V was pared by 0 bases and J by 0 bases, with 4 bases of the junction left unmatched. The CDR3 nucleotides are TGTGCCAGCTCACCACCGGGACAGGTACTCTCTGGGGCCAACGTCCTGACTTTC. Protein: CASSPPGQVLSGANVLTF.